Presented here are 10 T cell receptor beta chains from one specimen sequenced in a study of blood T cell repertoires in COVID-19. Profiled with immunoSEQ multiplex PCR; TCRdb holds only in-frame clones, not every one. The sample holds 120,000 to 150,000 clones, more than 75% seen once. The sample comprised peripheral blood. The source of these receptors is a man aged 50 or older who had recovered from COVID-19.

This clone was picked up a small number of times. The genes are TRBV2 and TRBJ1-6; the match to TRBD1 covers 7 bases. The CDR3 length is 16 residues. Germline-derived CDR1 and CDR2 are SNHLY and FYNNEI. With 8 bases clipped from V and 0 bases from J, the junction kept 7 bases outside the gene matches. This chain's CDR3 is CASSGQDSSYNSPLHF. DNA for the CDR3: TGTGCCAGCTCAGGACAGGATAGCTCCTATAATTCACCCCTCCACTTT.

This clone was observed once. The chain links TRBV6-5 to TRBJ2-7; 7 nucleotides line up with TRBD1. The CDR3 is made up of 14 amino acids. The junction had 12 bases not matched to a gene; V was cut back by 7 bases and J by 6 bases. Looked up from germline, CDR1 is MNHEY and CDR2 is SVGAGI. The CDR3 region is CASTKPGQFSEQYF. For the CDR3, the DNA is TGTGCCAGCACTAAACCGGGACAGTTCTCCGAGCAGTACTTC.

The CDR3 nucleotides are TGTGCCAGCGCCCCCGACAGGGATTCGGGTCAGCCCCAGCATTTT. Protein: CASAPDRDSGQPQHF. The rearrangement joins TRBV2 to TRBJ1-5; the match to TRBD1 covers 7 bases. Per the germline V gene, CDR1 is SNHLY and CDR2 is FYNNEI. The CDR3 has 15 amino acids. The trim removed 8 bases at V and 6 bases at J, leaving 13 bases unmatched.

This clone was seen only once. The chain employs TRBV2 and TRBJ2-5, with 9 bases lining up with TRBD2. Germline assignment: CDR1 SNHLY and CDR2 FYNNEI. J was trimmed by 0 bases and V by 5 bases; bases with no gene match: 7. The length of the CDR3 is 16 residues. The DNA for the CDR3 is TGTGCCAGCAGTCAAGGACTAGCGAGGTACCAAGAGACCCAGTACTTC. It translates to CASSQGLARYQETQYF.

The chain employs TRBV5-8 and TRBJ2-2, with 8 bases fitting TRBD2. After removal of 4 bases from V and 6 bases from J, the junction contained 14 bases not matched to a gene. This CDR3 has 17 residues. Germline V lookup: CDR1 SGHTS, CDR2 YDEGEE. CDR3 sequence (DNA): TGTGCCAGCAGCCGGAGGATGTCGGCGGGGGGTGCCGGGGAGCTGTTTTTT. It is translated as CASSRRMSAGGAGELFF.

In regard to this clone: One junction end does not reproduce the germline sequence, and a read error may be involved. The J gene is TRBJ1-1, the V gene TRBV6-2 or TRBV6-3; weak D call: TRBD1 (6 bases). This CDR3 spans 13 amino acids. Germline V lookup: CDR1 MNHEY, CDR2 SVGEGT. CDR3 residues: CASSPADSQITGF. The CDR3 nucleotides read TGTGCCAGCAGCCCAGCGGACAGTCAGATAACGGGGTTT.

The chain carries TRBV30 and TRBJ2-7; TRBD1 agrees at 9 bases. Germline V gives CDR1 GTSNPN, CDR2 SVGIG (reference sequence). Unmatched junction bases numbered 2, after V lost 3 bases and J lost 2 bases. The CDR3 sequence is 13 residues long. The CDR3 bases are TGTGCCTGGAGCCGGGACAGGGCCTACGAGCAGTACTTC. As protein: CAWSRDRAYEQYF.

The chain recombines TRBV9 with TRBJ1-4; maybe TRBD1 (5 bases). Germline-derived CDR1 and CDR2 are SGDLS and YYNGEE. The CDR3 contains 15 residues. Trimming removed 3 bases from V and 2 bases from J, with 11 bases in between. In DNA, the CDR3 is TGTGCCAGCAGCGCCCGGGAGGGGACTAATGAAAAACTGTTTTTT. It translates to CASSAREGTNEKLFF.

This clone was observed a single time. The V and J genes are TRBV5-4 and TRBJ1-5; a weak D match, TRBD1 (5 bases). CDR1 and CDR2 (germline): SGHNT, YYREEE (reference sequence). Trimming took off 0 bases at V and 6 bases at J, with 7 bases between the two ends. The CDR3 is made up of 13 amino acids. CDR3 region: CASSLGGGQPQHF. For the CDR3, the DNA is TGTGCCAGCAGCTTGGGGGGGGGTCAGCCCCAGCATTTT.

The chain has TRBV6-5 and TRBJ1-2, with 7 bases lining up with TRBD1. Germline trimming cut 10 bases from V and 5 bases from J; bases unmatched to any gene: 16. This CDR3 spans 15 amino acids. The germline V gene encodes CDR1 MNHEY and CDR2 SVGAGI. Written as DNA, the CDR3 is TGTGCCATCTCCATCGATAACAGGGGCGGTTATGGCTACACCTTC. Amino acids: CAISIDNRGGYGYTF.